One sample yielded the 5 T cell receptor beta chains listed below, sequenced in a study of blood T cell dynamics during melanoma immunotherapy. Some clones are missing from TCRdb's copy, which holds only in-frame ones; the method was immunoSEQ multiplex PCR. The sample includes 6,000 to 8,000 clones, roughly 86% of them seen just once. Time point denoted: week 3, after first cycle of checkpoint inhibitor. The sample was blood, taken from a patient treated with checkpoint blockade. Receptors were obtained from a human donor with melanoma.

The CDR3 DNA sequence: TGTGCCAGCAGCGAGCTGGGGGGCATCGGGGAGACCCAGTACTTC. As protein: CASSELGGIGETQYF. This chain connects TRBV6-5 to TRBJ2-5; the D gene could be TRBD1 or TRBD2 (6 bases each). Germline V gives CDR1 MNHEY, CDR2 SVGAGI. Trimming pared 6 bases from V and 5 bases from J, leaving 19 bases between. This CDR3 has 15 residues.

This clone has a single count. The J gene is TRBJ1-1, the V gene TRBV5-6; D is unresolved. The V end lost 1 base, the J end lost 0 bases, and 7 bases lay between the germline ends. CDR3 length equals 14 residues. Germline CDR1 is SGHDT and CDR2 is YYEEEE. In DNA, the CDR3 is TGTGCCAGCAGCTTGAGGCTCATGAACACTGAAGCTTTCTTT. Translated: CASSLRLMNTEAFF.

The CDR3 DNA reads as TGTGCCAGCGCCGGGACGGACACCTACGAGCAGTACTTC. It yields the protein CASAGTDTYEQYF. The J gene is TRBJ2-5, the V gene TRBV28; the D gene could be TRBD1 or TRBD2 (5 bases each). The end of the DNA fits TRBJ2-7 better, so the J call may be wrong. The CDR3 totals 13 residues. CDR1 is MDHEN and CDR2 is SYDVKM in the germline V gene.

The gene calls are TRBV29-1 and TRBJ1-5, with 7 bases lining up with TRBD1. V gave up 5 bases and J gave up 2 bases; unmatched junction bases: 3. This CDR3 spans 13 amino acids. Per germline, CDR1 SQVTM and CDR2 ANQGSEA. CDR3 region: CSVRDSGNQPQHF. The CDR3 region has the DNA TGCAGCGTTAGGGACAGCGGCAATCAGCCCCAGCATTTT.

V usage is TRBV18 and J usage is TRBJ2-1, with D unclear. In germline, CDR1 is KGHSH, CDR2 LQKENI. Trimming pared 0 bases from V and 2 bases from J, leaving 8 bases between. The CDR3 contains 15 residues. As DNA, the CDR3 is TGTGCCAGCTCACCACCTGTCAGTACCTACAATGAGCAGTTCTTC. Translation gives CASSPPVSTYNEQFF.